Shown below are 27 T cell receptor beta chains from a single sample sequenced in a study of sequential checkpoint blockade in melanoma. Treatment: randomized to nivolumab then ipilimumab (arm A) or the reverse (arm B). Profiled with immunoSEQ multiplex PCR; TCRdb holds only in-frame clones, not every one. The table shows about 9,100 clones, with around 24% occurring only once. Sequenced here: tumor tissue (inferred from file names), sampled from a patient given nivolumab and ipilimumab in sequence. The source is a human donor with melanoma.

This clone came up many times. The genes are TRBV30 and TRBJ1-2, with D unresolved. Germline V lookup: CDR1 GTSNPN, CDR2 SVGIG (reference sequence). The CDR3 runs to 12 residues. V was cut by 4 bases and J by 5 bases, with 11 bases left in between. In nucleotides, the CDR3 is TGTGCCTGGAAAGGTCCGCAATATGGCTACACCTTC. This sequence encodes CAWKGPQYGYTF.

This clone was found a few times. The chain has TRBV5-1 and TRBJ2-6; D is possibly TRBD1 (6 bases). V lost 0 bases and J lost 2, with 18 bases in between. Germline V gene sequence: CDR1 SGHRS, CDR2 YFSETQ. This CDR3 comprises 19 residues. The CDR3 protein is CASSLDRVDISTGANVLTF. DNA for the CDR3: TGCGCCAGCAGCTTGGACAGGGTCGATATTTCTACTGGGGCCAACGTCCTGACTTTC.

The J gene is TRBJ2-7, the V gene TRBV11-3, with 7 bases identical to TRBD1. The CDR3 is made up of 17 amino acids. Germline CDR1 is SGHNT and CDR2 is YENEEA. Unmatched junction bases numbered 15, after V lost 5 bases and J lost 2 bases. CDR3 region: CASSPTKGTAVPYEQYF. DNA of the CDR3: TGTGCCAGCAGCCCCACCAAGGGGACAGCGGTGCCCTACGAGCAGTACTTC.

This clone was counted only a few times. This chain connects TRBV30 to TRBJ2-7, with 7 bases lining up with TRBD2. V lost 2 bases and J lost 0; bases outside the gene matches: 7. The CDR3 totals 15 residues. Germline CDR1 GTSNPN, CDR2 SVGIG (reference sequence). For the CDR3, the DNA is TGTGCCTGGAGTATAGGCGGGAGTGGCTCCTACGAGCAGTACTTC. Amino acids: CAWSIGGSGSYEQYF. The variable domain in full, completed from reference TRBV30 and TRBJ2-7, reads SQTIHQWPATLVQPVGSPLSLECTVEGTSNPNLYWYRQAAGRGLQLLFYSVGIGQISSEVPQNLSASRPQDRQFILSSKKLLLSDSGFYLCAWSIGGSGSYEQYFGPGTRLTVT.

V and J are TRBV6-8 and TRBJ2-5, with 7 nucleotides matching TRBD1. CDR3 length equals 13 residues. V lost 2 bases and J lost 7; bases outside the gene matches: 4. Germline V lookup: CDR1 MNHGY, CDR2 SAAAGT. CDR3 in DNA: TGTGCCAGCAGTTACGGGACAGCAGGGACCCAGTACTTC. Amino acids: CASSYGTAGTQYF.

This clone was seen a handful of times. The CDR3 DNA reads TGTGCCAGCAGCGTAGCCGGTAGCGGGATCTACAATGAGCAGTTCTTC. Its translation: CASSVAGSGIYNEQFF. This sequence joins TRBV9 and TRBJ2-1; 8 bases match TRBD2. The CDR3 has 16 amino acids. Looked up from germline, CDR1 is SGDLS and CDR2 is YYNGEE. Trimming cost V 0 bases and J 3 bases; bases outside gene matches: 5.

The CDR3 loop is CASSPVGFRTKNIQYF. The DNA for the CDR3 is TGTGCCAGTAGTCCGGTTGGCTTTCGGACCAAAAACATTCAGTACTTC. The V call is TRBV19, the J call TRBJ2-4; D unclear. The CDR3 extends over 16 amino acids. Germline loops: CDR1 LNHDA, CDR2 SQIVND (reference sequence). V lost 5 bases to trimming and J lost 2 bases, with 16 bases between them.

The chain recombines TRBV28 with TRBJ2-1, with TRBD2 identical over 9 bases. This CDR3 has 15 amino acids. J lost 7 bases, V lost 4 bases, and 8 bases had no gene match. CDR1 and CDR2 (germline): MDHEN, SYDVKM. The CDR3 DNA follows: TGTGCCAGCAGTTCCCTTGCGGGAGGGATAAATGAGCAGTTCTTC. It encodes CASSSLAGGINEQFF.

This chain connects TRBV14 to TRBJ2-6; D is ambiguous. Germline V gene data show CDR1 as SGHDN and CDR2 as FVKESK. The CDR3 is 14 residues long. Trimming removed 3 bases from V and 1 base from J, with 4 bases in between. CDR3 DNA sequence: TGTGCCAGCAGCCATTTATCTGGGGCCAACGTCCTGACTTTC. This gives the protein CASSHLSGANVLTF.

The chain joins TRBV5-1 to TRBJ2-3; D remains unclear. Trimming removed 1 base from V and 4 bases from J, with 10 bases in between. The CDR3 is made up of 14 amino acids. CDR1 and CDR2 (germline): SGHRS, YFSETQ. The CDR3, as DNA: TGCGCCAGCAGCTTGTCCCAACAAGCAGATACGCAGTATTTT. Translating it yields CASSLSQQADTQYF.

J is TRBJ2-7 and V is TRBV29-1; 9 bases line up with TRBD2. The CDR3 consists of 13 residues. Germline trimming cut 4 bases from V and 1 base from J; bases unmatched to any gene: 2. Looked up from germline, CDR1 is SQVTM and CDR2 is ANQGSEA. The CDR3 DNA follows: TGCAGCGTTGGGACTAGCGATTCCTACGAGCAGTACTTC. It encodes CSVGTSDSYEQYF.

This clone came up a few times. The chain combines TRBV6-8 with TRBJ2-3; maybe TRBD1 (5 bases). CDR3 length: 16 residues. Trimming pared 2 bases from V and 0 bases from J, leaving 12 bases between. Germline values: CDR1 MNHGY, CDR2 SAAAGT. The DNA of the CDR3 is TGTGCCAGCAGTTACGGGGCTGCGCGTAGCACAGATACGCAGTATTTT. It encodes CASSYGAARSTDTQYF.

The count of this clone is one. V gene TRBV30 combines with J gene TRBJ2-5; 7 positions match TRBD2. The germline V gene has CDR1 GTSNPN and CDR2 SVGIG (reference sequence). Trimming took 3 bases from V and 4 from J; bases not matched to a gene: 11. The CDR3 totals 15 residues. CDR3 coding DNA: TGTGCCTGGAGGAACCAGGGACTAAGGGTAGAGACCCAGTACTTC. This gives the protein CAWRNQGLRVETQYF.

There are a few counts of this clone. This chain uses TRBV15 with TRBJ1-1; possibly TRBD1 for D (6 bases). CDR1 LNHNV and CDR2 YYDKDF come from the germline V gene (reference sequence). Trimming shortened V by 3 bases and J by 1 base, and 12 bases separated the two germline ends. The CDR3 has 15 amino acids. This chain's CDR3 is CATSREPGQNTEAFF. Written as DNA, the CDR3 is TGTGCCACCAGCAGGGAACCGGGACAGAACACTGAAGCTTTCTTT.

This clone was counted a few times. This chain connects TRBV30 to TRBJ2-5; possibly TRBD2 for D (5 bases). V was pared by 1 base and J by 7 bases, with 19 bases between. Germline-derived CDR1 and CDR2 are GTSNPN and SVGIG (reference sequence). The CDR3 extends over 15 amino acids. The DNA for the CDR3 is TGTGCCTGGAGTGACCCCAGGCCGGGGTGGGCGACCCAGTACTTC. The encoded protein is CAWSDPRPGWATQYF. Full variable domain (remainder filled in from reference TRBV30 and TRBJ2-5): SQTIHQWPATLVQPVGSPLSLECTVEGTSNPNLYWYRQAAGRGLQLLFYSVGIGQISSEVPQNLSASRPQDRQFILSSKKLLLSDSGFYLCAWSDPRPGWATQYFGPGTRLLVL.

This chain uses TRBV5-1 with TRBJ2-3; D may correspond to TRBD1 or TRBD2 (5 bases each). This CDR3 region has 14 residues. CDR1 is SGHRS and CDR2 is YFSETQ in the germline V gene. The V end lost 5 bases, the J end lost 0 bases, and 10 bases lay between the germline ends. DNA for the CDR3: TGCGCCAGCAGACTAGGGGTTAGCACAGATACGCAGTATTTT. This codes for CASRLGVSTDTQYF.

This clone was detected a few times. As DNA, the CDR3 is TGTGCCAGCAGCGTGAGCGGGGGAAACTACGAGCAGTACTTC. It is translated as CASSVSGGNYEQYF. The chain is built from TRBV9 and TRBJ2-7, with 8 bases that match TRBD2. Looked up from germline, CDR1 is SGDLS and CDR2 is YYNGEE. The ends lost 2 bases at V and 3 bases at J; junction bases unmatched: 4. This CDR3 is 14 amino acids long. The full variable domain, in which reference TRBV9 and TRBJ2-7 provide the parts outside the CDR3, is DSGVTQTPKHLITATGQRVTLRCSPRSGDLSVYWYQQSLDQGLQFLIQYYNGEERAKGNILERFSAQQFPDLHSELNLSSLELGDSALYFCASSVSGGNYEQYFGPGTRLTVT.

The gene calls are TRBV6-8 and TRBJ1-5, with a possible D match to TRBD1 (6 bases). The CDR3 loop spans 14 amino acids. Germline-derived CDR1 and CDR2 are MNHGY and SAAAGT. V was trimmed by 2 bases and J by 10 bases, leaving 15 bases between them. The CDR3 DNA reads TGTGCCAGCAGTTACATGGAGGGGGGCCAACCCCAGCATTTT. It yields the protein CASSYMEGGQPQHF.

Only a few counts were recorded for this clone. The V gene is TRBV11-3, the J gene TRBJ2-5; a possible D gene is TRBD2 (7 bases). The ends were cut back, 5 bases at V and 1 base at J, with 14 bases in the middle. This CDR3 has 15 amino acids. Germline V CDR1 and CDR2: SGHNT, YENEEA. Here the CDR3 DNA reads TGTGCCAGCAGCCCTGGGAGGGGGGCCCAAGAGACCCAGTACTTC. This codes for CASSPGRGAQETQYF.

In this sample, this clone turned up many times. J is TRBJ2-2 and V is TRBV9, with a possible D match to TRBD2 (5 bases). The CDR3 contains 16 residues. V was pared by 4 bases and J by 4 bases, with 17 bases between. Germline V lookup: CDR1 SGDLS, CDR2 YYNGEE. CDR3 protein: CASSPHSGGPTGELFF. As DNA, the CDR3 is TGTGCCAGCAGCCCTCACAGCGGAGGTCCCACCGGGGAGCTGTTTTTT.

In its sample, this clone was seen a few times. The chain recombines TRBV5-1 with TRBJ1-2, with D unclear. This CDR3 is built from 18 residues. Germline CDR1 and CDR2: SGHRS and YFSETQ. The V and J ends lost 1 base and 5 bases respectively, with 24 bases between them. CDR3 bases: TGCGCCAGCAGCTTGATCTCGGGATCGCCCGTGGAGAGGTATGGCTACACCTTC. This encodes CASSLISGSPVERYGYTF.

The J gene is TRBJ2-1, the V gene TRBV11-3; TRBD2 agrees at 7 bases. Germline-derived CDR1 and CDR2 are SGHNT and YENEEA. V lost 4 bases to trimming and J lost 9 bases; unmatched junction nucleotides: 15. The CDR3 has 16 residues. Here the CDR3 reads CASSSYGGVRETEQFF. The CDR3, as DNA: TGTGCCAGCAGCTCCTACGGTGGGGTGCGGGAGACTGAGCAGTTCTTC.

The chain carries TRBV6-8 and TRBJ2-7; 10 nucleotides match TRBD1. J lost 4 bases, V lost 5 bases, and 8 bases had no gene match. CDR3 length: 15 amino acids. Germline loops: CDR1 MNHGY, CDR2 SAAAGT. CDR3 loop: CASSAPGTGVYEQYF. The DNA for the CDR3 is TGTGCCAGCAGTGCCCCCGGGACAGGGGTTTACGAGCAGTACTTC.

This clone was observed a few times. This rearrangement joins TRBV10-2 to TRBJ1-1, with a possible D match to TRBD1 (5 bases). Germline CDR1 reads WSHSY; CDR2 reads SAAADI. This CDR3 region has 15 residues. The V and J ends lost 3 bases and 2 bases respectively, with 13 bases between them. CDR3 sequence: CASSEVDGGNTEAFF. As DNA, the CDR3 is TGCGCCAGCAGTGAAGTCGATGGGGGTAACACTGAAGCTTTCTTT.

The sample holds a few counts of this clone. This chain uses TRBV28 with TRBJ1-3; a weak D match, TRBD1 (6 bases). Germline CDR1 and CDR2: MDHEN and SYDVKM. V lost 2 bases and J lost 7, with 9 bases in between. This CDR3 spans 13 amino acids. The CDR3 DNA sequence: TGTGCCAGCAGTTTAACAGGGAGGAACACCATATATTTT. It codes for CASSLTGRNTIYF.

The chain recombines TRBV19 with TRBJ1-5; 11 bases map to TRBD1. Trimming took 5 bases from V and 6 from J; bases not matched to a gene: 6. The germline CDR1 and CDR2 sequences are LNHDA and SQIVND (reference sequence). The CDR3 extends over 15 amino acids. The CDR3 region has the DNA TGTGCCAGTAGTGCTTCCGGGACAGGGGGTCAGCCCCAGCATTTT. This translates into CASSASGTGGQPQHF.

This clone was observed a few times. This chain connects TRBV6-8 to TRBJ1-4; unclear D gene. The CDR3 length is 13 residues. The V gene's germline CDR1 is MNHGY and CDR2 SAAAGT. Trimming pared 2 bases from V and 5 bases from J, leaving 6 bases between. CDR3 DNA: TGTGCCAGCAGTTACGGGTTGAATGAAAAACTGTTTTTT. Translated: CASSYGLNEKLFF.